Listed below are T cell receptor beta chains from one sample, sequenced in a study of a mutant IDH1 vaccine in newly diagnosed glioma. Assay: immunoSEQ multiplex PCR; the TCRdb copy retains only in-frame clones and omits some. The sample lists about 94,000 clones, approximately 89% seen once, with 0.75% to 0.95% in the top ten. These TCRs' antigens remain unknown. Here the sequenced sample was PBMCs, taken from a glioma patient whose treatment included an IDH1 peptide vaccine. These TCRs come from a woman between 45 and 65 years old with glioma. The CDR3 runs from the conserved cysteine through the conserved F or W. The D gene is left open where the match is weak. Where a row states a size, it is once, few, many or the class of an expanded clone; other rows omit it.

d_gene	j_gene	abundance	v_gene	CDR3aa	CDR3nt
TRBD2	TRBJ2-3	.	TRBV11-2	CASSPRTSGSRADTQYF	TGTGCCAGCAGCCCGAGGACTAGCGGGAGTAGGGCAGATACGCAGTATTTT
.	TRBJ2-3	.	TRBV7-9	CASSSTWGTSTDTQYF	TGTGCCAGCAGCTCCACCTGGGGGACTAGCACAGATACGCAGTATTTT
TRBD1	TRBJ2-7	.	TRBV4-1	CASSQMTGTAYEQYF	TGCGCCAGCAGCCAAATGACAGGGACAGCCTACGAGCAGTACTTC
TRBD1	TRBJ1-1	.	TRBV6-4	CASIHTSGQRNTEAFF	TGTGCCAGCATCCACACCTCGGGACAGAGGAACACTGAAGCTTTCTTT
TRBD1	TRBJ2-1	.	TRBV7-3	CASSSGTGDYNEQFF	TGTGCCAGCAGCTCCGGGACAGGGGACTACAATGAGCAGTTCTTC
TRBD1	TRBJ2-2	.	TRBV30	CAWRGQHTGELFF	TGTGCCTGGAGGGGACAGCACACCGGGGAGCTGTTTTTT
.	TRBJ2-5	.	TRBV5-1	CASSWRGETQYF	TGCGCCAGCAGCTGGAGGGGAGAGACCCAGTACTTC
.	TRBJ2-2	.	TRBV27	CASSPRPPGELFF	TGTGCCAGCAGTCCCCGCCCCCCCGGGGAGCTGTTTTTT
.	TRBJ2-7	.	TRBV7-8	CASSLRPGTSYEQYF	TGTGCCAGCAGCTTAAGGCCGGGGACCTCCTACGAGCAGTACTTC
.	TRBJ1-2	once	TRBV28	CASAPGNLKLGYTF	TGTGCCAGCGCCCCAGGGAATCTCAAACTCGGCTACACCTTC
.	TRBJ2-7	.	TRBV19	CASSIPGAAYEQYF	TGTGCCAGTAGTATACCGGGGGCAGCCTACGAGCAGTACTTC
.	TRBJ2-2	.	TRBV6-5	CASSPNGELFF	TGTGCCAGCAGTCCTAACGGGGAGCTGTTTTTT
TRBD2	TRBJ2-7	once	TRBV19	CASNSAGGSEQYF	TGTGCCAGTAATTCAGCGGGAGGTTCCGAGCAGTACTTC
TRBD1	TRBJ1-1	.	TRBV5-4	CASSPRVQGGTEAFF	TGTGCCAGCAGCCCCCGGGTCCAGGGGGGCACTGAAGCTTTCTTT
.	TRBJ1-2	.	TRBV6-5	CASGGRLYGYTF	TGTGCCAGCGGGGGACGCCTCTATGGCTACACCTTC
TRBD2	TRBJ2-2	.	TRBV5-1	CASTSGTSGRPGELFF	TGCGCCAGCACTTCCGGGACTAGCGGGAGGCCCGGGGAGCTGTTTTTT
TRBD1	TRBJ2-6	.	TRBV5-1	CASTGGRSGANVLTF	TGCGCCAGCACAGGGGGCAGGTCTGGGGCCAACGTCCTGACTTTC
.	TRBJ2-1	.	TRBV5-8	CASSFSLGSPYNEQFF	TGTGCCAGCAGCTTTTCGTTAGGAAGTCCCTACAATGAGCAGTTCTTC
TRBD1	TRBJ2-7	.	TRBV18	CASSRTGDDEQYF	TGTGCCAGCTCACGGACAGGGGATGACGAGCAGTACTTC
.	TRBJ1-1	.	TRBV5-1	CASSPNRERDTEAFF	TGCGCCAGCAGTCCAAACCGGGAACGGGACACTGAAGCTTTCTTT
.	TRBJ2-1	.	TRBV9	CASSVVGRAYNEQFF	TGTGCCAGCAGCGTAGTGGGCAGGGCCTACAATGAGCAGTTCTTC
TRBD2	TRBJ2-2	.	TRBV25-1	CASTLAGGPTGELFF	TGTGCCAGCACCCTAGCGGGAGGCCCCACCGGGGAGCTGTTTTTT
.	TRBJ1-3	.	TRBV19	CATYPASGNTIYF	TGTGCCACCTACCCGGCCTCTGGAAACACCATATATTTT
.	TRBJ2-6	.	TRBV19	CASIDRYSGANVLTF	TGTGCCAGTATTGACAGATACTCTGGGGCCAACGTCCTGACTTTC
.	TRBJ2-3	.	TRBV19	CASVGFTDTQYF	TGTGCCAGCGTCGGATTTACAGATACGCAGTATTTT
TRBD2	TRBJ2-3	.	TRBV5-1	CASSFGLAGVSDTQYF	TGCGCCAGCAGCTTCGGACTAGCGGGAGTATCAGATACGCAGTATTTT
TRBD1	TRBJ2-5	.	TRBV5-1	CASSQSTGLETQYF	TGCGCCAGCAGCCAATCGACAGGGCTAGAGACCCAGTACTTC
.	TRBJ2-7	few	TRBV9	CASSGGLSYEQYF	TGTGCCTCCAGTGGGGGACTCTCCTACGAGCAGTACTTC
TRBD1	TRBJ2-7	once	TRBV5-1	CASNPRESGGSGEQYF	TGCGCCAGCAACCCCAGGGAGTCAGGGGGTTCGGGGGAGCAGTACTTC
.	TRBJ2-1	many	TRBV7-9	CASSLGWERIDEQFF	TGTGCCAGCAGCTTAGGTTGGGAGCGGATCGATGAGCAGTTCTTC
.	TRBJ2-7	.	TRBV9	CASSPSVYYEQYF	TGTGCCAGCAGCCCTTCGGTCTACTACGAGCAGTACTTC
TRBD1	TRBJ1-1	.	TRBV28	CASSLWDRGQGVAFF	TGTGCCAGCAGTTTATGGGACAGGGGGCAAGGTGTAGCTTTCTTT
.	TRBJ1-5	.	TRBV18	CASSATEQGRNQPQHF	TGTGCCAGCTCAGCGACCGAACAGGGACGCAATCAGCCCCAGCATTTT
.	TRBJ1-4	once	TRBV5-6	CASSFGPSNEKLFF	TGTGCCAGCAGCTTTGGCCCCTCTAATGAAAAACTGTTTTTT
TRBD1	TRBJ1-5	.	TRBV7-2	CASSLAQGASNQPQHF	TGTGCCAGCAGCTTAGCTCAGGGGGCGAGCAATCAGCCCCAGCATTTT
.	TRBJ2-1	.	TRBV28	CASTDRSGRDSEQFF	TGTGCCAGCACGGATCGATCTGGGAGAGACTCTGAGCAGTTCTTC
TRBD2	TRBJ2-2	few	TRBV19	CASTPGLAGGGFTGELFF	TGTGCCAGTACCCCGGGACTAGCGGGAGGAGGTTTCACCGGGGAGCTGTTTTTT
.	TRBJ2-7	.	TRBV2	CASSKDTTPKRAEQYF	TGTGCCAGCAGCAAGGACACGACCCCGAAGCGGGCCGAGCAGTACTTC
TRBD2	TRBJ2-1	.	TRBV18	CASSKGGSSYNEQFF	TGTGCCAGCTCCAAAGGCGGGAGCTCCTACAATGAGCAGTTCTTC
.	TRBJ1-1	.	TRBV5-1	CASSPPGQEAFF	TGCGCCAGCAGCCCCCCCGGGCAAGAAGCTTTCTTT
TRBD1	TRBJ2-7	.	TRBV5-1	CASSSTTGALYEQYF	TGCGCCAGCAGCTCCACGACAGGGGCCCTCTACGAGCAGTACTTC
.	TRBJ1-1	.	TRBV19	CARMNTEAFF	TGTGCCAGAATGAACACTGAAGCTTTCTTT
TRBD2	TRBJ2-6	.	TRBV30	CAWSVGGSGANVLTF	TGTGCCTGGAGTGTCGGGGGGAGCGGGGCCAACGTCCTGACTTTC
TRBD2	TRBJ2-7	.	TRBV11-2	CASSPIGSGSYEQYF	TGTGCCAGCAGCCCCATCGGTAGCGGGAGTTACGAGCAGTACTTC
.	TRBJ2-1	.	TRBV5-6	CASSPGRSSYNEQFF	TGTGCCAGCAGCCCCGGACGTAGCTCCTACAATGAGCAGTTCTTC
.	TRBJ2-5	.	TRBV19	CASSIKLAETQYF	TGTGCCAGTAGTATAAAGCTCGCAGAGACCCAGTACTTC
.	TRBJ2-2	.	TRBV28	CASRAANTGELFF	TGTGCCAGCAGAGCGGCGAACACCGGGGAGCTGTTTTTT
.	TRBJ2-3	.	TRBV29-1	CSVRRSDTQYF	TGCAGCGTCCGGCGCTCAGATACGCAGTATTTT
TRBD2	TRBJ2-1	once	TRBV7-8	CASSSGTSGRAGSLYEQFF	TGTGCCAGCAGTTCAGGGACTAGCGGGAGGGCGGGTAGTCTCTATGAGCAGTTCTTC
.	TRBJ1-5	.	TRBV5-5	CASRTSSNQPQHF	TGTGCCAGCAGGACAAGTAGCAATCAGCCCCAGCATTTT
.	TRBJ1-1	.	TRBV28	CASYNLGADTEAFF	TGTGCCAGCTATAACCTAGGGGCGGACACTGAAGCTTTCTTT
TRBD1	TRBJ2-1	few	TRBV18	CASSPVRDSYNEQFF	TGTGCCAGCTCCCCAGTCCGGGACAGCTACAATGAGCAGTTCTTC
.	TRBJ1-1	.	TRBV6-5	CASSSMDRPNTEAFF	TGTGCCAGCAGTTCCATGGACAGACCGAACACTGAAGCTTTCTTT
.	TRBJ2-7	.	TRBV10-3	CAISDVGRSSSYEQYF	TGTGCCATCAGTGACGTGGGCCGTTCAAGCTCCTACGAGCAGTACTTC